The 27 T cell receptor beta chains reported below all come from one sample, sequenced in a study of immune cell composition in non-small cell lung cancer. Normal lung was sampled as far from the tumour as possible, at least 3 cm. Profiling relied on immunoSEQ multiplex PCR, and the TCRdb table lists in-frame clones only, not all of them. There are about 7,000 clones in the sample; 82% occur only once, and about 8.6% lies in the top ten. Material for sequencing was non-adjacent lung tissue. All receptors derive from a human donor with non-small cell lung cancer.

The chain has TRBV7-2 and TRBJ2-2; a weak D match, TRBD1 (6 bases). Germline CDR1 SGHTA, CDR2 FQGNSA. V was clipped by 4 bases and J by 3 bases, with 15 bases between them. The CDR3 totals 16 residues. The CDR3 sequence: CASSWSGALYTGELFF. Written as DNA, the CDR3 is TGTGCCAGCAGCTGGTCAGGGGCGCTTTACACCGGGGAGCTGTTTTTT.

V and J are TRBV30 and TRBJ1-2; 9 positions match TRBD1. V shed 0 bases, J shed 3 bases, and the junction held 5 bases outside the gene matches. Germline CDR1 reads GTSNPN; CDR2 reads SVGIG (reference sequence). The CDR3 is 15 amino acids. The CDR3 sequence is CAWSVAGQGYYGYTF. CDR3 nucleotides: TGTGCCTGGAGTGTTGCGGGACAGGGTTACTATGGCTACACCTTC.

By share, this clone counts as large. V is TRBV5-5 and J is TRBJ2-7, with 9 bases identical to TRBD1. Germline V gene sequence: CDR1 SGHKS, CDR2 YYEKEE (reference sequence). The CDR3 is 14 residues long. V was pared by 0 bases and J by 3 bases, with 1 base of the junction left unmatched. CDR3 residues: CASSLGQGDYEQYF. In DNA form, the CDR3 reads TGTGCCAGCAGCTTGGGACAGGGGGACTACGAGCAGTACTTC.

The CDR3 DNA follows: TGCGCCAGCAGCCACCTCGGGGGGAGTCAGAATACGCAGTATTTT. It yields the protein CASSHLGGSQNTQYF. This sequence joins TRBV4-3 and TRBJ2-3; 7 bases align to TRBD2. Trimming removed 3 bases from V and 7 bases from J; junction bases left unmatched: 10. Germline V lookup: CDR1 LGHNA, CDR2 YSLEER. CDR3 length: 15 amino acids.

The CDR3 region is CASSQGHSRSRETQYF. CDR3 nucleotide sequence: TGCGCCAGCAGCCAAGGTCACAGCCGATCCCGGGAGACCCAGTACTTC. The chain combines TRBV4-3 with TRBJ2-5; D ambiguous. Germline V gene lookup returns CDR1 LGHNA and CDR2 YSLEER. V lost 1 base and J 5 bases, leaving 17 bases between the germline ends. CDR3 size: 16 residues.

The CDR3 sequence is CASQRQEAGNTIYF. DNA of the CDR3: TGTGCCAGTCAAAGACAGGAGGCCGGAAACACCATATATTTT. The gene calls are TRBV6-5 and TRBJ1-3; weak D call: TRBD1 (6 bases). Germline lookup yields CDR1 MNHEY and CDR2 SVGAGI. The CDR3 sequence is 14 residues long. V was shortened by 9 bases and J by 4 bases, with 16 bases between the two germline ends.

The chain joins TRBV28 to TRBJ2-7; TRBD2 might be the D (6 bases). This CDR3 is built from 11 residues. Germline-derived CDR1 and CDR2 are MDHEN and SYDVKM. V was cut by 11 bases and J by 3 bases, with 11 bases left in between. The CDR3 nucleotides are TGTGCCGGGGGGAGAAACTACGAGCAGTACTTC. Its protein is CAGGRNYEQYF.

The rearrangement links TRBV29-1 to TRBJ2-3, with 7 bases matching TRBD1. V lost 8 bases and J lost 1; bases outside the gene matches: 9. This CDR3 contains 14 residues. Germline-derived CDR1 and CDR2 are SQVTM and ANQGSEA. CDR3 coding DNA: TGCAGCCTCCAAGGGGGCGCCGGCACAGATACGCAGTATTTT. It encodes CSLQGGAGTDTQYF.

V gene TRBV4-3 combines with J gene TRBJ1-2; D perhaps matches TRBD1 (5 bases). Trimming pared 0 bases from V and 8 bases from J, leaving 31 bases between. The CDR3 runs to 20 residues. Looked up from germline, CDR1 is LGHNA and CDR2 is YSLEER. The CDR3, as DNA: TGCGCCAGCAGCCAAGATTTGGTTCGTCGAGTGGGGGGTCAGGGCCAGGGCTACACCTTC. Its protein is CASSQDLVRRVGGQGQGYTF.

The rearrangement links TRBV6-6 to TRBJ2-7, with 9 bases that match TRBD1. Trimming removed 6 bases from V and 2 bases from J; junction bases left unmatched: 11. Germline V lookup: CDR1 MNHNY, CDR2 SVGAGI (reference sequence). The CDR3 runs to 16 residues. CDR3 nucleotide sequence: TGTGCCAGCAGCTTTCCCCGGGACAGGGTTACCTACGAGCAGTACTTC. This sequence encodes CASSFPRDRVTYEQYF.

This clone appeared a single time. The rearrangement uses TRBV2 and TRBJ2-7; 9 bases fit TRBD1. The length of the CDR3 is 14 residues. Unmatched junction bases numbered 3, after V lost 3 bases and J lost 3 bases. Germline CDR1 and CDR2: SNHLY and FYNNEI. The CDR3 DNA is TGTGCCAGCAGTGAGACGGGACAGGGCTACGAGCAGTACTTC. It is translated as CASSETGQGYEQYF.

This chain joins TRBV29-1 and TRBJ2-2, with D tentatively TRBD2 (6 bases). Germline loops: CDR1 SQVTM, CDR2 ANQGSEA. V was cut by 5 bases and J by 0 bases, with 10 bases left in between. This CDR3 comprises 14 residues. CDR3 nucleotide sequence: TGCAGCGTTTCCGGACTAACGAACACCGGGGAGCTGTTTTTT. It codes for CSVSGLTNTGELFF.

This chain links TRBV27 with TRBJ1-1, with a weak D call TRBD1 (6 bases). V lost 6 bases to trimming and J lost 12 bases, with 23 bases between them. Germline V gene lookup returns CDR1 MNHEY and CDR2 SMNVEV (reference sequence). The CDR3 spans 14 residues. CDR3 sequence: CASSPGQQKWASFF. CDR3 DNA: TGTGCCAGCAGCCCCGGACAGCAGAAGTGGGCATCTTTCTTT.

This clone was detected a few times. In DNA, the CDR3 is TGTGCCAGCAGTTTCATTACGGGTGCAGATACGCAGTATTTT. It yields the protein CASSFITGADTQYF. The chain carries TRBV27 and TRBJ2-3; the D is unclear. The CDR3 runs to 14 residues. In germline, CDR1 is MNHEY, CDR2 SMNVEV (reference sequence). Deletions cut 3 bases from V and 4 bases from J, with 11 bases between.

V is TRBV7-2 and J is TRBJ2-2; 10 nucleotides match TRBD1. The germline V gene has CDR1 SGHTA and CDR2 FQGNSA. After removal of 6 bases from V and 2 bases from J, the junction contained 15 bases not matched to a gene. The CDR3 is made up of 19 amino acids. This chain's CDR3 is CASRTTGTGDSANTGELFF. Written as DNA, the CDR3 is TGTGCCAGCAGAACAACCGGGACAGGGGATTCAGCAAACACCGGGGAGCTGTTTTTT. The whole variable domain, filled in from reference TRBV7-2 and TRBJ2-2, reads GAGVSQSPSNKVTEKGKDVELRCDPISGHTALYWYRQSLGQGLEFLIYFQGNSAPDKSGLPSDRFSAERTGGSVSTLTIQRTQQEDSAVYLCASRTTGTGDSANTGELFFGEGSRLTVL.

The DNA for the CDR3 is TGCAGCGTAAGTTCAGGGTCTCAGCCCCAGCATTTT. Its protein is CSVSSGSQPQHF. The chain carries TRBV29-1 and TRBJ1-5; D possibly corresponds to TRBD1 (5 bases). The germline V gene encodes CDR1 SQVTM and CDR2 ANQGSEA. The germline V and J ends were trimmed by 6 bases and 6 bases, with 12 bases remaining between them. The CDR3 extends over 12 amino acids.

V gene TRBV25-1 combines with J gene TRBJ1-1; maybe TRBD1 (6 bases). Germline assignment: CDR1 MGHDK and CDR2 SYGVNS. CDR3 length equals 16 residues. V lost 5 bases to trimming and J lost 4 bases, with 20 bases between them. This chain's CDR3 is CASSSNWEGEGTEAFF. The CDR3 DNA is TGTGCCAGCAGTTCAAATTGGGAGGGGGAGGGCACTGAAGCTTTCTTT.

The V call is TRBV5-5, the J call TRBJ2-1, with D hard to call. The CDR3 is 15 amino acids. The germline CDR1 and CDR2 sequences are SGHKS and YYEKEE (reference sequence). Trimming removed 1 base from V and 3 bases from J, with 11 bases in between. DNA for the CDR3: TGTGCCAGCAGCTTGCTCGCGGAGTTCTACAATGAGCAGTTCTTC. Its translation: CASSLLAEFYNEQFF.

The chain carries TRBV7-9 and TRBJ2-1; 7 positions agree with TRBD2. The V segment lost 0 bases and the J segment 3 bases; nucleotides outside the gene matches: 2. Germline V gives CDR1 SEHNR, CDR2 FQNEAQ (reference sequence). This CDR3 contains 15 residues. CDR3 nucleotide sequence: TGTGCCAGCAGCTTAGCAGCGGGGATCTACAATGAGCAGTTCTTC. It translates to CASSLAAGIYNEQFF.

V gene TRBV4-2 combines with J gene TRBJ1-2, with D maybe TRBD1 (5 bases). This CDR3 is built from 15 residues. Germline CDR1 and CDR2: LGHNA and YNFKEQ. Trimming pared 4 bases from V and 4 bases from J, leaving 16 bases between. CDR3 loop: CASSPEIQGGYGYTF. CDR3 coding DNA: TGTGCCAGCAGCCCCGAAATTCAGGGAGGCTATGGCTACACCTTC.

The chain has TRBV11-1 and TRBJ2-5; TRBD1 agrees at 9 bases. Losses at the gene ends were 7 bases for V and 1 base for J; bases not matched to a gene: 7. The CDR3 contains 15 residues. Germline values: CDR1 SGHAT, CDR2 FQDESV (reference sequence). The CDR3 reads CASMLGTGSQETQYF. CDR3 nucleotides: TGTGCCAGCATGCTAGGGACAGGGAGCCAAGAGACCCAGTACTTC.

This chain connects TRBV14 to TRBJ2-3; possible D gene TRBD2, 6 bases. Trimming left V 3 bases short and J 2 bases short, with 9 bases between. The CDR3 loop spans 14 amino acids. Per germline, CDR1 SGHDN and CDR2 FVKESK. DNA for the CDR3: TGTGCCAGCAGCCAGGGACTCTACACAGATACGCAGTATTTT. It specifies CASSQGLYTDTQYF.

The CDR3 is CASSYGGWGYTF. Written as DNA, the CDR3 is TGTGCCAGCAGTTATGGAGGCTGGGGCTACACCTTC. The chain couples TRBV6-6 to TRBJ1-2; D is unresolved. Per germline, CDR1 MNHNY and CDR2 SVGAGI (reference sequence). Trimming left V 3 bases short and J 8 bases short, with 10 bases between. The CDR3 loop spans 12 amino acids.

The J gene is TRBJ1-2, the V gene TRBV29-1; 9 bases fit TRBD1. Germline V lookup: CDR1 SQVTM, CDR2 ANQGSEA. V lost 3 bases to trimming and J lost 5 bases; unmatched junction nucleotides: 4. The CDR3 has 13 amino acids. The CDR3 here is CSVDGTGLYGYTF. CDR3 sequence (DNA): TGCAGCGTTGACGGGACAGGGTTATATGGCTACACCTTC.

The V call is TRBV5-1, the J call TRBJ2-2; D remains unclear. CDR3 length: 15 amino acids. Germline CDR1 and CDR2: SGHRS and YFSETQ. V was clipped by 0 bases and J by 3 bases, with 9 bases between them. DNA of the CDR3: TGCGCCAGCAGCTTGGAACTACGGTACACCGGGGAGCTGTTTTTT. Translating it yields CASSLELRYTGELFF.

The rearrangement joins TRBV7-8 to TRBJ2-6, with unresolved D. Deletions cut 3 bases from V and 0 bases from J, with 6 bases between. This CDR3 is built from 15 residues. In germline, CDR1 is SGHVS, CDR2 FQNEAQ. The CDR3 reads CASSLFLSGANVLTF. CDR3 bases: TGTGCCAGCAGCTTGTTCCTCTCTGGGGCCAACGTCCTGACTTTC.

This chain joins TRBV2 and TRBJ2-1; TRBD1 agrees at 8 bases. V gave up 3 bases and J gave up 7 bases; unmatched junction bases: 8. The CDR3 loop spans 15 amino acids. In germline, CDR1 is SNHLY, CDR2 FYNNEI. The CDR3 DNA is TGTGCCAGCAGTGACGGCAGGGGGCTATTGAATGAGCAGTTCTTC. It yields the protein CASSDGRGLLNEQFF.